This record looks at one TCR beta chain sequence and its context. The sample belongs to a study of cytomegalovirus exposure and HLA in healthy donors. PCR was performed using 60 Vbeta and 13 Jbeta primers. Profiled with immunoSEQ multiplex PCR; TCRdb holds only in-frame clones, not every one. This sample has roughly 98,000 clones; approximately 60% occur once, and the top ten carry around 5.5%. Germline assignment: CDR1 MNHEY and CDR2 SMNVEV (reference sequence). The V segment lost 7 bases and the J segment 5 bases; nucleotides outside the gene matches: 14. The CDR3 runs 16 residues. The sequenced material came from PBMCs. The receptor was isolated from a woman aged 30 to 39 in good health and CMV-seropositive. The chain employs TRBV27 and TRBJ2-7; 10 nucleotides align to TRBD2. Here the CDR3 reads CASNPLPGTSVHEQYF. The CDR3 nucleotides read TGTGCCAGCAACCCCCTCCCGGGGACTAGCGTCCACGAGCAGTACTTC.